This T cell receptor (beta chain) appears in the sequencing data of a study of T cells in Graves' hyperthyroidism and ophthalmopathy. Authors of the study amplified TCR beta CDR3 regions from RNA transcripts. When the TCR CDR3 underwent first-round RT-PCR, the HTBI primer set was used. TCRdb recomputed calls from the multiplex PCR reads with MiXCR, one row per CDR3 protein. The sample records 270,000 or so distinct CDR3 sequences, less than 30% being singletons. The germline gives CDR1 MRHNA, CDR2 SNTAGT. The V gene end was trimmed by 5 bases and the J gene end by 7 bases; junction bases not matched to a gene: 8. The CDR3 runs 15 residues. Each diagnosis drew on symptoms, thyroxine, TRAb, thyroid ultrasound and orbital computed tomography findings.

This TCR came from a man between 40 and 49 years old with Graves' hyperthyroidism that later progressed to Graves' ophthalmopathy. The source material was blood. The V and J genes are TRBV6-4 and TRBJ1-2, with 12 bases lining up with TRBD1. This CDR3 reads CASSKWDRGLRGYTF. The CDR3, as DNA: TGTGCCAGCAGTAAATGGGACAGGGGGCTACGTGGCTACACCTTC.